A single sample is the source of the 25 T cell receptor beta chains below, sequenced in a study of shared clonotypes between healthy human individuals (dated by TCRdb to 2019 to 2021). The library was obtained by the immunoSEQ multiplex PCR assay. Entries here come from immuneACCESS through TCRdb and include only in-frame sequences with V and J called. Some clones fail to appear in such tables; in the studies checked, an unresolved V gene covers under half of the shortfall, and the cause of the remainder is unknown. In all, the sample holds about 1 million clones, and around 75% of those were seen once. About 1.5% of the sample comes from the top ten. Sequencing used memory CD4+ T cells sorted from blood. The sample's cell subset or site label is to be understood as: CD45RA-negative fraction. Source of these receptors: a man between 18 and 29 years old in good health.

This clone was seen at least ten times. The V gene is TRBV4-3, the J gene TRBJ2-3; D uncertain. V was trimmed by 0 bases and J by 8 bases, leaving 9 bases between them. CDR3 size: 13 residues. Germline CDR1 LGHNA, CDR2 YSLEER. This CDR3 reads CASSQERAGTQYF. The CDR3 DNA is TGCGCCAGCAGCCAAGAACGTGCCGGTACGCAGTATTTT.

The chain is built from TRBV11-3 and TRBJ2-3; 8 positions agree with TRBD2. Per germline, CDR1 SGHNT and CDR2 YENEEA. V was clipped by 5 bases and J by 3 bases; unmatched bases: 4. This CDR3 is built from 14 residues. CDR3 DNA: TGTGCCAGCAGCCAAGCGGGAGTAACAGATACGCAGTATTTT. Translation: CASSQAGVTDTQYF. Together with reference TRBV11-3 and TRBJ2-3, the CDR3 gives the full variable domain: EAGVVQSPRYKIIEKKQPVAFWCNPISGHNTLYWYLQNLGQGPELLIRYENEEAVDDSQLPKDRFSAERLKGVDSTLKIQPAELGDSAVYLCASSQAGVTDTQYFGPGTRLTVL.

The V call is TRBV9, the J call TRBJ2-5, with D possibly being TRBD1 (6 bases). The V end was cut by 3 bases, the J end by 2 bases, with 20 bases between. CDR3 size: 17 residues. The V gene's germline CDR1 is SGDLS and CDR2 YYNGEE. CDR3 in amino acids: CASSATDNTGKQETQYF. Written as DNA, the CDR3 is TGTGCCAGCAGCGCCACGGACAATACAGGGAAGCAAGAGACCCAGTACTTC.

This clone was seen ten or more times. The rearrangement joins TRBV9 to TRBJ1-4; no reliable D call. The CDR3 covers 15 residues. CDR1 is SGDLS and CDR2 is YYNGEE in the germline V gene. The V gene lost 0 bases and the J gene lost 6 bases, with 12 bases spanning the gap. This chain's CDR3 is CASSVGWGLDEKLFF. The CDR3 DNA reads TGTGCCAGCAGCGTAGGTTGGGGTTTAGATGAAAAACTGTTTTTT. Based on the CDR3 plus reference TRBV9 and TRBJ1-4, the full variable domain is DSGVTQTPKHLITATGQRVTLRCSPRSGDLSVYWYQQSLDQGLQFLIQYYNGEERAKGNILERFSAQQFPDLHSELNLSSLELGDSALYFCASSVGWGLDEKLFFGSGTQLSVL.

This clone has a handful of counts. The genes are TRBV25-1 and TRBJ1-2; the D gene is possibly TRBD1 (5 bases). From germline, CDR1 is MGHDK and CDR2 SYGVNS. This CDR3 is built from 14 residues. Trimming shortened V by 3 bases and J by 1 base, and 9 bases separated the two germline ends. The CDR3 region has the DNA TGTGCCAGCAGTGATCAGGGATTTAACTATGGCTACACCTTC. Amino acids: CASSDQGFNYGYTF.

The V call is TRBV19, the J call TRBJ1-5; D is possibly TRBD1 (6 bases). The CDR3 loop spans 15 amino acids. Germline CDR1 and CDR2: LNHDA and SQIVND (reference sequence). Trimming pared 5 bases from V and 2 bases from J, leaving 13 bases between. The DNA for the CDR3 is TGTGCCAGTAGTCGTGTACAGGGAGGCAATCAGCCCCAGCATTTT. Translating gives CASSRVQGGNQPQHF.

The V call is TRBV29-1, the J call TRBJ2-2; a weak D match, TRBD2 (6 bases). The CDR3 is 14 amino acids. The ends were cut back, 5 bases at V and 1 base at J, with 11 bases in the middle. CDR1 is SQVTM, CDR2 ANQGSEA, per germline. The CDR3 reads CSVSGLMNTGELFF. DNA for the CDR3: TGCAGCGTTTCGGGACTCATGAACACCGGGGAGCTGTTTTTT.

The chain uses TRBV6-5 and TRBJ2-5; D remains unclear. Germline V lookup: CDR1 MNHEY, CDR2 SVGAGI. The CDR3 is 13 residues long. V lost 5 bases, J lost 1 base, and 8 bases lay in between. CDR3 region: CASSRQPQETQYF. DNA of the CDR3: TGTGCCAGCAGTCGGCAGCCCCAAGAGACCCAGTACTTC.

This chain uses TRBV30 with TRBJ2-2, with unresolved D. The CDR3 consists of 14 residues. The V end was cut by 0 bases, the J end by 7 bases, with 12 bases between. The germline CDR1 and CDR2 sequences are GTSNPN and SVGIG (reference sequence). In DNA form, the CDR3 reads TGTGCCTGGAGTGTACTCATATCGAACGGGGAGCTGTTTTTT. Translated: CAWSVLISNGELFF.

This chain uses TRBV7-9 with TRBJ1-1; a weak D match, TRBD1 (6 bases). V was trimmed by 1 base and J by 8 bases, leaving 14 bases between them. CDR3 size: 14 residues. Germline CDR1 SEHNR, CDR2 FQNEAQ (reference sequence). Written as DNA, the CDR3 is TGTGCCAGCAGCTTAGGAGGGGGTGGTGCGGAAGCTTTCTTT. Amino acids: CASSLGGGGAEAFF.

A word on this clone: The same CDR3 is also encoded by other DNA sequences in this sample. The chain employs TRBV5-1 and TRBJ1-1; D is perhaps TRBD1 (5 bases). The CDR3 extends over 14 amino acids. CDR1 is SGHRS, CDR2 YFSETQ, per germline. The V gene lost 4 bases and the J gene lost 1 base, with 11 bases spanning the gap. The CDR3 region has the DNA TGCGCCAGCAGCGCCGGGACCGAGAACACTGAAGCTTTCTTT. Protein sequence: CASSAGTENTEAFF.

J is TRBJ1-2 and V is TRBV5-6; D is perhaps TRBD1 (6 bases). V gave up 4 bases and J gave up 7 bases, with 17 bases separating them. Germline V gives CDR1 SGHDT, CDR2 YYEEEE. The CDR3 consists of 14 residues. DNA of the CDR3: TGTGCCAGCAGCCCGGAACAGGGTATAGGTGGCTACACCTTC. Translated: CASSPEQGIGGYTF.

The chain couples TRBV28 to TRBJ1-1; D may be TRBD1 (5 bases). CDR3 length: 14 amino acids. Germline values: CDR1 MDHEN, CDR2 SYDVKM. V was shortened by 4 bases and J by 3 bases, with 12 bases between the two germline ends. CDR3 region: CASSSGPTYTEAFF. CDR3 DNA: TGTGCCAGCAGTTCGGGGCCCACCTACACTGAAGCTTTCTTT.

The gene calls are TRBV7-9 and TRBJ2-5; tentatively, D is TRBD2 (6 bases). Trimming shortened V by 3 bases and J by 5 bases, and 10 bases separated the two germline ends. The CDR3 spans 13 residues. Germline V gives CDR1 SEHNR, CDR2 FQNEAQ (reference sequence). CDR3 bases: TGTGCCAGCAGCTTCGGGGGAGTGGAGACCCAGTACTTC. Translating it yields CASSFGGVETQYF.

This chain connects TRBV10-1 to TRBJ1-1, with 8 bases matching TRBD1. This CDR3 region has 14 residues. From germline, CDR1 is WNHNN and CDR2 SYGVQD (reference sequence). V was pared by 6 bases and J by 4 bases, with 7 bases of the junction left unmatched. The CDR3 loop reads CASSAGQGTTEAFF. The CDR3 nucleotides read TGCGCCAGCAGCGCCGGACAGGGAACCACTGAAGCTTTCTTT.

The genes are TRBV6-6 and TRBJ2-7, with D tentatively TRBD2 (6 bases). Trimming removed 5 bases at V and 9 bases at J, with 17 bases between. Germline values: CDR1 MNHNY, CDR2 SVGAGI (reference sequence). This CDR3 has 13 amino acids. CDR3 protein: CASSAPGSSWQYF. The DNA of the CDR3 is TGTGCCAGCAGTGCCCCCGGGAGTAGTTGGCAGTACTTC.

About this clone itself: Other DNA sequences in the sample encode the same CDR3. The CDR3 DNA is TGTGCCAGCTCCCCCCAGGGCTCCTACGAGCAGTACTTC. It yields the protein CASSPQGSYEQYF. The chain combines TRBV18 with TRBJ2-7; TRBD1 might be the D (5 bases). CDR1 KGHSH and CDR2 LQKENI come from the germline V gene. V was cut by 6 bases and J by 0 bases, with 9 bases left in between. The CDR3 consists of 13 residues.

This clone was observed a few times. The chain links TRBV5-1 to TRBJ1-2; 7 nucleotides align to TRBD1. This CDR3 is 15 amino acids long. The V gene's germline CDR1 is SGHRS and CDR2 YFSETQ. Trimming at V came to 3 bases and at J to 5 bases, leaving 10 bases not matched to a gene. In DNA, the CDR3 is TGCGCCAGCAGCTCGGCTACAGGGGTTGGATATGGCTACACCTTC. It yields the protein CASSSATGVGYGYTF.

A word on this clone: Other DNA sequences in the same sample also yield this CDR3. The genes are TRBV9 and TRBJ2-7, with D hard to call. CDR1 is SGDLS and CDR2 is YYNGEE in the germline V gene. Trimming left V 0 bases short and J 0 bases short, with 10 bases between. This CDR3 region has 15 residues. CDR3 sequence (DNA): TGTGCCAGCAGCGTAGATGGGGTTACCTCCTACGAGCAGTACTTC. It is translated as CASSVDGVTSYEQYF.

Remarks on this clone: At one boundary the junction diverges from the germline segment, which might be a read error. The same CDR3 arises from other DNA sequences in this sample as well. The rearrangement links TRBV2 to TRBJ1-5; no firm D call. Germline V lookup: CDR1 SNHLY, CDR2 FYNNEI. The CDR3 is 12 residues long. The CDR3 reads CASSEGNQPQHF. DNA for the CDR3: TGTGCCAGCAGTGAAGGCAACCAGCCCCAGCATTTT.

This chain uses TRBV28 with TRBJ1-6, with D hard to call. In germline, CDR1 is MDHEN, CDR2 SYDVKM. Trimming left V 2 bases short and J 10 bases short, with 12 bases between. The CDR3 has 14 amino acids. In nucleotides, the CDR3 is TGTGCCAGCAGTTTACCCCTACAAGGGTCACCCCTCCACTTT. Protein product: CASSLPLQGSPLHF. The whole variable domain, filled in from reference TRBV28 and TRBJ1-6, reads DVKVTQSSRYLVKRTGEKVFLECVQDMDHENMFWYRQDPGLGLRLIYFSYDVKMKEKGDIPEGYSVSREKKERFSLILESASTNQTSMYLCASSLPLQGSPLHFGNGTRLTVT.

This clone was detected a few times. CDR3 sequence reads: CSAISVETQYF. The CDR3 coding sequence is TGCAGTGCTATAAGTGTCGAGACCCAGTACTTC. V and J are TRBV20-1 and TRBJ2-5; D not resolved. V gave up 4 bases and J gave up 5 bases, with 8 bases separating them. Germline values: CDR1 DFQATT, CDR2 SNEGSKA (reference sequence). CDR3 length: 11 residues.

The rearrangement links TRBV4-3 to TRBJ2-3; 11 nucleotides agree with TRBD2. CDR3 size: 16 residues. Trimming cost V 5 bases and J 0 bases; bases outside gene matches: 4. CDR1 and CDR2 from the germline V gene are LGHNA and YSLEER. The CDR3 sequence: CASSLTSGRSTDTQYF. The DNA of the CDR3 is TGCGCCAGCAGCTTAACTAGCGGGAGAAGCACAGATACGCAGTATTTT.

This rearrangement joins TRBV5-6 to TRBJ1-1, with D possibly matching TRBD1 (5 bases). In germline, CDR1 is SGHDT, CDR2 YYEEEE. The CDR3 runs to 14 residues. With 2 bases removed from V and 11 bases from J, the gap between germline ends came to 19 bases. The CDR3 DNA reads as TGTGCCAGCAGCTTCCTACAGGAACAAAACCGGGCTTTCTTT. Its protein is CASSFLQEQNRAFF. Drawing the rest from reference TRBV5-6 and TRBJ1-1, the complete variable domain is DAGVTQSPTHLIKTRGQQVTLRCSPKSGHDTVSWYQQALGQGPQFIFQYYEEEERQRGNFPDRFSGHQFPNYSSELNVNALLLGDSALYLCASSFLQEQNRAFFGQGTRLTVV.

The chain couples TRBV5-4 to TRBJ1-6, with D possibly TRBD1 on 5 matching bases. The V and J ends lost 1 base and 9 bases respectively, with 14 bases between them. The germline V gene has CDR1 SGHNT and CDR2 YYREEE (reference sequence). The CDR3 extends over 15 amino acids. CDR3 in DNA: TGTGCCAGCAGCTTGAATGCCCCTCAGGGTTCACCCCTCCACTTT. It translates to CASSLNAPQGSPLHF.